This T cell receptor beta chain was profiled in a study of tumor and adjacent non-tumor tissue in lung cancer. In its sample, this clonotype was seen many times. The template was RNA from unsorted bulk tissue. Distant lung tissue was collected more than 3 cm away from the tumor edge. Three rounds of nested PCR, following a modified ARM-PCR protocol, produced the TCRbeta library. Each CDR3 protein gets one entry after TCRdb re-called the multiplex PCR reads with MiXCR. This repertoire shows roughly 75,000 distinct CDR3 sequences, roughly 75% found once; its top ten account for 25% to 35%. This CDR3 spans 11 amino acids. Germline-derived CDR1 and CDR2 are SGHDT and YYEEEE. V shed 2 bases and J shed 6 bases, with 5 bases lying between them.

The receptor's source is a woman between 45 and 65 years old with non-small cell lung cancer. The sequenced material came from distant non-tumor lung tissue. The genes are TRBV5-6 and TRBJ1-2; no reliable D call. CDR3 nucleotide sequence: TGTGCCAGCAGCTTTCAGGATGGCTACACCTTC. It codes for CASSFQDGYTF.